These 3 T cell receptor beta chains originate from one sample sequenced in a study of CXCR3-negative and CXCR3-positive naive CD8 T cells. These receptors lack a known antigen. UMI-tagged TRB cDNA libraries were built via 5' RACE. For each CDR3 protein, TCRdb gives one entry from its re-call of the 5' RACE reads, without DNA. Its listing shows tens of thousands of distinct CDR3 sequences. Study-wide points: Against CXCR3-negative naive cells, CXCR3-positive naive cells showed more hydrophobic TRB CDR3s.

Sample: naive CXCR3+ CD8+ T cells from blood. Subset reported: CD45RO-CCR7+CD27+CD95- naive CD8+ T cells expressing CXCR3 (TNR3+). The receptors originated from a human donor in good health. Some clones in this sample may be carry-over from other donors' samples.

This CDR3 reads CASRDRGRRENEQFF. This rearrangement joins TRBV7-9 to TRBJ2-1; TCRdb lists TRBD1, though no DNA is available to test this call. Germline values: CDR1 SEHNR, CDR2 FQNEAQ (reference sequence). There are 15 residues in the CDR3.

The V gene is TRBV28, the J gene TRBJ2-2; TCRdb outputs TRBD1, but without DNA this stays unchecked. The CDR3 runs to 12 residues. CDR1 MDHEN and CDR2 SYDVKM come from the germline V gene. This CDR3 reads CASTWGSGELFF.

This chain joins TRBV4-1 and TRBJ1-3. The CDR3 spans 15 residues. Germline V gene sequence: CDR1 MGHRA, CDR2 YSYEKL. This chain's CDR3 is CASSQSGGPGNTIYF.